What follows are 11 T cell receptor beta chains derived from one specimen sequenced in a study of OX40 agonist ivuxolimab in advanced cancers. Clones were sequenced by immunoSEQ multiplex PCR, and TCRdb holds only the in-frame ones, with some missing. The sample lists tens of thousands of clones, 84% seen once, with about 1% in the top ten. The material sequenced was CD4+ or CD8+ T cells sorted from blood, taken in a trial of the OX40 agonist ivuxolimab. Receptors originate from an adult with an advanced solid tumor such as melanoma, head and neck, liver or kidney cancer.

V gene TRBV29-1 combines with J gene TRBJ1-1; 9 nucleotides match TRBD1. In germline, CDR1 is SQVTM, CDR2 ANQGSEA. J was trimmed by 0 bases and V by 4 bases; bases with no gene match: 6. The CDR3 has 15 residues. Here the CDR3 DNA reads TGCAGCGTTGTGGGACAGGGTCCCTTGAACACTGAAGCTTTCTTT. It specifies CSVVGQGPLNTEAFF.

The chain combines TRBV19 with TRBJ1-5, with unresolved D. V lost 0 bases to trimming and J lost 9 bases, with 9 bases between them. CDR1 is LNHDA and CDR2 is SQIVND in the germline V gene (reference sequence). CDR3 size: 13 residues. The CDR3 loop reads CASSIDLPGPQHF. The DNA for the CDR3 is TGTGCCAGTAGTATAGACCTCCCGGGGCCCCAGCATTTT.

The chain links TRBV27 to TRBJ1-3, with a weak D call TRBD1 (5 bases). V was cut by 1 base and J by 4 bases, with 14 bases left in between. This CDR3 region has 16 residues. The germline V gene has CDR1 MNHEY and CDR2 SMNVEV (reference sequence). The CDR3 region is CASSLLGGSSGNTIYF. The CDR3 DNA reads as TGTGCCAGCAGTTTATTGGGGGGAAGTTCGGGAAACACCATATATTTT.

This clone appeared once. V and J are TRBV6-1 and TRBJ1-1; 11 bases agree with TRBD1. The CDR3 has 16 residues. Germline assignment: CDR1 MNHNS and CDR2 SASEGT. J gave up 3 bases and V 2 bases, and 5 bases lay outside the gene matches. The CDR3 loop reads CASSEFRDRGDTEAFF. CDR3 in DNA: TGTGCCAGCAGTGAATTCCGGGACAGGGGGGACACTGAAGCTTTCTTT.

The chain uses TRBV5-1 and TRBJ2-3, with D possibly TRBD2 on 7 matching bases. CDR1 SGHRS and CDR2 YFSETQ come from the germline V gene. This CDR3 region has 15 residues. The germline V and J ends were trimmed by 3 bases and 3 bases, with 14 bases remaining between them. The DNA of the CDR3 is TGCGCCAGCAGCTCGGGGGGCCCGGAGACAGATACGCAGTATTTT. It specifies CASSSGGPETDTQYF.

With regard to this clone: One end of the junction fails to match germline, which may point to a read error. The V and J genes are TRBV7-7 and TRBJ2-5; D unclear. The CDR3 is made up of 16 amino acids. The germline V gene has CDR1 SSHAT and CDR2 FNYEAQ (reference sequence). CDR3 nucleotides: TGTGCTAGCAGCTTAGGTTATATACGGTTTCAAGAGACCCAGTACTTC. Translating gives CASSLGYIRFQETQYF.

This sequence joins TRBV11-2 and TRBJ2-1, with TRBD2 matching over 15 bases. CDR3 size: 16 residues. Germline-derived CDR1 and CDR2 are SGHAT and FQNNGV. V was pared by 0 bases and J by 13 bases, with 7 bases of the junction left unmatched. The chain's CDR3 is CASSLDHGTSGGPQFF. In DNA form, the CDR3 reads TGTGCCAGCAGCTTAGATCATGGGACTAGCGGGGGGCCTCAGTTCTTC. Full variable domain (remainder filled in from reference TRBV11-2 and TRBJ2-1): EAGVAQSPRYKIIEKRQSVAFWCNPISGHATLYWYQQILGQGPKLLIQFQNNGVVDDSQLPKDRFSAERLKGVDSTLKIQPAKLEDSAVYLCASSLDHGTSGGPQFFGPGTRLTVL.

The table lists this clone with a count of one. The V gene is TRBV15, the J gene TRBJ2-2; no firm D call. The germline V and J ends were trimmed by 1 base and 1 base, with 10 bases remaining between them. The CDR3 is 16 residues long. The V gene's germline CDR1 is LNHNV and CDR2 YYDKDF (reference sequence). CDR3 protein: CATSRAITENTGELFF. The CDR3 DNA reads TGTGCCACCAGCAGAGCAATTACAGAGAACACCGGGGAGCTGTTTTTT.

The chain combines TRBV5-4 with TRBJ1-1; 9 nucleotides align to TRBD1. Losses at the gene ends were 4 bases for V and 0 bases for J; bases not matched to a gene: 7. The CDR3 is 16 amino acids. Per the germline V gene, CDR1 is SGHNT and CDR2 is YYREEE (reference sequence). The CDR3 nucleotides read TGTGCCAGCAGCGGGGACAGGGAGGGCATGAACACTGAAGCTTTCTTT. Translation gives CASSGDREGMNTEAFF. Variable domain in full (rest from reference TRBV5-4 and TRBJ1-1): ETGVTQSPTHLIKTRGQQVTLRCSSQSGHNTVSWYQQALGQGPQFIFQYYREEENGRGNFPPRFSGLQFPNYSSELNVNALELDDSALYLCASSGDREGMNTEAFFGQGTRLTVV.

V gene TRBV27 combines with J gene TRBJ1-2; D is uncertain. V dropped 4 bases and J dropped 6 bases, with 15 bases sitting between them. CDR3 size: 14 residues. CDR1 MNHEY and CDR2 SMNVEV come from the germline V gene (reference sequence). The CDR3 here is CASSSRQTANGYTF. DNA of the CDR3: TGTGCCAGCAGTTCGCGGCAGACCGCGAATGGCTACACCTTC.

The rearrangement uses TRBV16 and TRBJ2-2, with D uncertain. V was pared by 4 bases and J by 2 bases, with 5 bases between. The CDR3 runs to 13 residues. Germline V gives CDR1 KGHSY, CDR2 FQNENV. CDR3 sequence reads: CASSLDNTGELFF. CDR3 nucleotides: TGTGCCAGCAGCCTCGACAACACCGGGGAGCTGTTTTTT.